The 31 T cell receptor beta chains reported below all come from one sample, sequenced in a study of T cells in localized non-small cell lung cancer. Generated by immunoSEQ multiplex PCR, the TCRdb table keeps only in-frame clones and is missing some. The sample lists approximately 50,000 clones; around 86% were seen once. The sample in question was PBMCs, obtained before any cancer treatment. Receptor source: a man aged 35-75 years with stage II lung adenocarcinoma.

Comment on this clone: Other DNA sequences in the sample encode the same CDR3. The J gene is TRBJ2-7, the V gene TRBV4-1, with TRBD1 matching 9 bases. The J segment lost 6 bases and the V segment lost 4 bases, leaving 4 bases of the junction unmatched. The CDR3 has 13 amino acids. Germline CDR1 MGHRA, CDR2 YSYEKL. CDR3 in amino acids: CASSLGQGSEQYF. The CDR3, as DNA: TGCGCCAGCAGCCTGGGACAGGGATCCGAGCAGTACTTC.

This sequence joins TRBV7-2 and TRBJ2-1; 7 bases are a match to TRBD2. This CDR3 is 18 amino acids long. V was pared by 4 bases and J by 5 bases, with 17 bases of the junction left unmatched. In germline, CDR1 is SGHTA, CDR2 FQGNSA. DNA of the CDR3: TGTGCCAGCAGCTCTCAGGGAGGGGCCTCGCGGAAGGACAATGAGCAGTTCTTC. The encoded protein is CASSSQGGASRKDNEQFF.

Worth noting for this clone: The sample contains more than one DNA sequence encoding this CDR3. The chain combines TRBV5-4 with TRBJ2-7; no clear D gene. Germline V gene data show CDR1 as SGHNT and CDR2 as YYREEE (reference sequence). V lost 4 bases and J lost 2, with 10 bases in between. This CDR3 is built from 13 residues. The CDR3 loop reads CASSLRPPYEQYF. As DNA, the CDR3 is TGTGCCAGCAGCCTGAGACCCCCCTACGAGCAGTACTTC. Variable domain in full (rest from reference TRBV5-4 and TRBJ2-7): ETGVTQSPTHLIKTRGQQVTLRCSSQSGHNTVSWYQQALGQGPQFIFQYYREEENGRGNFPPRFSGLQFPNYSSELNVNALELDDSALYLCASSLRPPYEQYFGPGTRLTVT.

This clone was detected a few times. This chain joins TRBV5-1 and TRBJ2-3, with D tentatively TRBD1 (6 bases). This CDR3 has 15 residues. The germline V and J ends were trimmed by 0 bases and 3 bases, with 11 bases remaining between them. CDR1 is SGHRS and CDR2 is YFSETQ in the germline V gene. CDR3 sequence: CASSLAQGWTDTQYF. In DNA form, the CDR3 reads TGCGCCAGCAGCTTGGCCCAGGGGTGGACAGATACGCAGTATTTT.

The V and J genes are TRBV6-6 and TRBJ1-1, with D possibly matching TRBD1 (5 bases). Germline V gene lookup returns CDR1 MNHNY and CDR2 SVGAGI (reference sequence). V was trimmed by 4 bases and J by 1 base, leaving 10 bases between them. CDR3 size: 14 residues. In nucleotides, the CDR3 is TGTGCCAGCAGTTTGGACACACAGAACACTGAAGCTTTCTTT. It codes for CASSLDTQNTEAFF.

The J gene is TRBJ2-7, the V gene TRBV23-1; possibly TRBD1 for D (5 bases). TRBV23-1 is filed as an ORF, its function uncertain. With 7 bases removed from V and 4 bases from J, the gap between germline ends came to 14 bases. CDR3 length: 13 amino acids. The CDR3 region is CASKGPDSYEQYV. DNA for the CDR3: TGCGCCAGCAAAGGCCCAGACAGTTACGAGCAGTACGTC.

The chain uses TRBV2 and TRBJ2-2, with 8 nucleotides matching TRBD2. Germline V gene data show CDR1 as SNHLY and CDR2 as FYNNEI. The V and J ends lost 11 bases and 0 bases, in that order; junction bases with no gene match: 5. This CDR3 region has 14 residues. CDR3 coding DNA: TGTGCCTCCCGGGAGGGAGCGAACACCGGGGAGCTGTTTTTT. Translation gives CASREGANTGELFF.

In DNA form, the CDR3 reads TGTGCCAGCAGTCCAACTAGCGGGGGGGCAAATGAGCAGTTCTTC. Residues: CASSPTSGGANEQFF. This rearrangement joins TRBV28 to TRBJ2-1; 13 bases fit TRBD2. In germline, CDR1 is MDHEN, CDR2 SYDVKM. Trimming cost V 5 bases and J 7 bases; bases outside gene matches: 5. The CDR3 runs to 15 residues.

The CDR3 reads CASSQGQGGWPQHF. DNA for the CDR3: TGTGCCAGCAGCCAAGGACAGGGCGGTTGGCCCCAGCATTTT. The gene calls are TRBV4-2 and TRBJ1-5; 7 nucleotides align to TRBD1. The CDR3 runs to 14 residues. Germline V gene sequence: CDR1 LGHNA, CDR2 YNFKEQ. Unmatched junction bases numbered 6, after V lost 1 base and J lost 9 bases.

The V gene is TRBV30, the J gene TRBJ1-5; D may be TRBD1 (5 bases). The CDR3 consists of 16 residues. V lost 2 bases to trimming and J lost 4 bases, with 18 bases between them. Germline lookup yields CDR1 GTSNPN and CDR2 SVGIG (reference sequence). The CDR3 bases are TGTGCCTGGAGTCCCAGTCCTCCGGGGGTTAATCAGCCCCAGCATTTT. This sequence encodes CAWSPSPPGVNQPQHF.

The chain recombines TRBV15 with TRBJ1-1; D is unclear. Germline V lookup: CDR1 LNHNV, CDR2 YYDKDF (reference sequence). This CDR3 has 14 amino acids. The ends were cut back, 3 bases at V and 4 bases at J, with 12 bases in the middle. CDR3 loop: CATSSRRVGTEAFF. CDR3 sequence (DNA): TGTGCCACCAGCAGTCGGAGGGTGGGCACTGAAGCTTTCTTT.

The rearrangement uses TRBV5-4 and TRBJ2-5; D gene uncertain. Trimming took off 2 bases at V and 4 bases at J, with 6 bases between the two ends. CDR1 is SGHNT, CDR2 YYREEE, per germline (reference sequence). This CDR3 has 12 amino acids. The CDR3: CASSFQRETQYF. In DNA form, the CDR3 reads TGTGCCAGCAGCTTCCAACGAGAGACCCAGTACTTC.

This chain links TRBV7-2 with TRBJ2-3; the D call may be TRBD1 or TRBD2 (6 bases each). The CDR3 length is 16 residues. V was pared by 1 base and J by 5 bases, with 16 bases between. Germline values: CDR1 SGHTA, CDR2 FQGNSA. The CDR3 region has the DNA TGTGCCAGCAGCTTAGTTTTAGGGGGGCGTAGAGATACGCAGTATTTT. Residues: CASSLVLGGRRDTQYF.

The gene calls are TRBV6-1 and TRBJ2-1; D might be TRBD2 (5 bases). Germline V gene sequence: CDR1 MNHNS, CDR2 SASEGT. The germline V and J ends were trimmed by 2 bases and 7 bases, with 9 bases remaining between them. This CDR3 spans 13 amino acids. CDR3 nucleotide sequence: TGTGCCAGCAGTGAATATCGGGGAAATGAGCAGTTCTTC. Its protein is CASSEYRGNEQFF.

The V call is TRBV7-8, the J call TRBJ1-1; no definite D call. In germline, CDR1 is SGHVS, CDR2 FQNEAQ. CDR3 length: 11 residues. Trimming removed 3 bases at V and 7 bases at J, with 6 bases between. In DNA form, the CDR3 reads TGTGCCAGCAGCTTTGGGCGTGAAGCTTTCTTT. This encodes CASSFGREAFF.

The rearrangement joins TRBV19 to TRBJ2-2, with D perhaps matching TRBD2 (5 bases). CDR1 and CDR2 from the germline V gene are LNHDA and SQIVND (reference sequence). V lost 3 bases and J 0 bases, leaving 11 bases between the germline ends. The CDR3 length is 16 residues. The CDR3 loop reads CASSIQTGSNTGELFF. The CDR3 nucleotides read TGTGCCAGTAGTATCCAGACGGGGTCGAACACCGGGGAGCTGTTTTTT.

The count of this clone is one. The rearrangement joins TRBV19 to TRBJ1-1, with TRBD1 identical over 10 bases. The CDR3 has 15 amino acids. Germline lookup yields CDR1 LNHDA and CDR2 SQIVND (reference sequence). Germline trimming cut 6 bases from V and 1 base from J; bases unmatched to any gene: 5. CDR3 in DNA: TGTGCCAGTAGCCCGACAGGGGGCCCGAACACTGAAGCTTTCTTT. Translated: CASSPTGGPNTEAFF.

The chain has TRBV6-1 and TRBJ2-5, with D possibly TRBD1 on 5 matching bases. Germline V lookup: CDR1 MNHNS, CDR2 SASEGT. V dropped 5 bases and J dropped 4 bases, with 11 bases sitting between them. The CDR3 runs to 13 residues. CDR3 sequence: CASSLDTTETQYF. CDR3 sequence (DNA): TGTGCCAGCAGTTTGGACACCACAGAGACCCAGTACTTC.

The DNA for the CDR3 is TGTGCCAGCACCCCCGGACAGGCTTATAATTCACCCCTCCACTTT. Translating gives CASTPGQAYNSPLHF. V usage is TRBV6-5 and J usage is TRBJ1-6; TRBD1 aligns across 7 bases. The CDR3 extends over 15 amino acids. Germline V gene sequence: CDR1 MNHEY, CDR2 SVGAGI. Trimming removed 7 bases from V and 4 bases from J; junction bases left unmatched: 7.

The CDR3 sequence: CASSVEGLTTDTQYF. The CDR3 coding sequence is TGTGCCAGCAGCGTAGAGGGACTTACAACAGATACGCAGTATTTT. J is TRBJ2-3 and V is TRBV9, with D tentatively TRBD2 (6 bases). This CDR3 contains 15 residues. V was cut by 0 bases and J by 3 bases, with 11 bases left in between. Germline V CDR1 and CDR2: SGDLS, YYNGEE.

This chain links TRBV5-1 with TRBJ2-3; D is undetermined. Trimming removed 0 bases at V and 2 bases at J, with 16 bases between. The germline CDR1 and CDR2 sequences are SGHRS and YFSETQ. This CDR3 region has 17 residues. CDR3 nucleotides: TGCGCCAGCAGCTTGGCCCTGGCGCCCTCATTCACAGATACGCAGTATTTT. This translates into CASSLALAPSFTDTQYF.

V is TRBV19 and J is TRBJ2-1; D may be TRBD1 or TRBD2 (6 bases each). CDR1 is LNHDA, CDR2 SQIVND, per germline (reference sequence). This CDR3 contains 11 residues. Trimming shortened V by 3 bases and J by 15 bases, and 12 bases separated the two germline ends. Here the CDR3 reads CASSMGGATFF. In DNA form, the CDR3 reads TGTGCCAGTAGTATGGGGGGCGCGACGTTCTTC.

The chain links TRBV29-1 to TRBJ1-2, with TRBD1 as a possible D gene (5 bases). The CDR3 has 14 amino acids. From germline, CDR1 is SQVTM and CDR2 ANQGSEA. Trimming stripped 2 bases from V and 8 bases from J, with 18 bases between. CDR3 sequence reads: CSVETGDPRGGYTF. CDR3 DNA: TGCAGCGTTGAAACAGGAGACCCTAGGGGCGGCTACACCTTC.

The V gene is TRBV29-1, the J gene TRBJ2-3, with 7 bases lining up with TRBD1. J was trimmed by 5 bases and V by 6 bases; bases with no gene match: 5. The CDR3 is 12 residues long. CDR1 and CDR2 (germline): SQVTM, ANQGSEA. The CDR3 protein is CSVQGSVDTQYF. In DNA, the CDR3 is TGCAGCGTACAGGGGTCGGTAGATACGCAGTATTTT.

This rearrangement joins TRBV6-5 to TRBJ1-1; weak D call: TRBD1 (5 bases). V lost 6 bases to trimming and J lost 12 bases, with 14 bases between them. The length of the CDR3 is 11 residues. Germline CDR1 MNHEY, CDR2 SVGAGI. CDR3 in amino acids: CASSPGIWSFF. The CDR3 DNA is TGTGCCAGCAGCCCAGGGATCTGGTCTTTCTTT.

Notes on this clone: One end of the junction fails to match germline, which may point to a read error. The V and J genes are TRBV19 and TRBJ1-1, with TRBD1 matching 7 bases. Per the germline V gene, CDR1 is LNHDA and CDR2 is SQIVND (reference sequence). The CDR3 covers 14 residues. The CDR3 region is CASSTTGVKTEAFF. CDR3 bases: TGTGCCAGTAGTACCACAGGGGTGAAGACTGAAGCTTTCTTT.

The chain employs TRBV5-4 and TRBJ2-2; TRBD1 matches 7 bases. The length of the CDR3 is 15 residues. Per the germline V gene, CDR1 is SGHNT and CDR2 is YYREEE (reference sequence). V lost 4 bases and J lost 3; bases outside the gene matches: 6. The CDR3 nucleotides read TGTGCCAGCAGCCCATACGACAGGGACACCGGGGAGCTGTTTTTT. Encoded protein: CASSPYDRDTGELFF. Full variable domain (missing parts from reference TRBV5-4 and TRBJ2-2): ETGVTQSPTHLIKTRGQQVTLRCSSQSGHNTVSWYQQALGQGPQFIFQYYREEENGRGNFPPRFSGLQFPNYSSELNVNALELDDSALYLCASSPYDRDTGELFFGEGSRLTVL.

The rearrangement uses TRBV28 and TRBJ2-4; D call uncertain. The CDR3 is 13 amino acids. Germline V lookup: CDR1 MDHEN, CDR2 SYDVKM. Trimming shortened V by 3 bases and J by 0 bases, and 3 bases separated the two germline ends. The CDR3 DNA follows: TGTGCCAGCAGTTTGGAAGCCAAAAACATTCAGTACTTC. The encoded protein is CASSLEAKNIQYF.

V gene TRBV2 combines with J gene TRBJ1-2; D is unclear. CDR1 and CDR2 (germline): SNHLY, FYNNEI. The germline V and J ends were trimmed by 0 bases and 8 bases, with 16 bases remaining between them. The CDR3 covers 15 residues. CDR3 DNA sequence: TGTGCCAGCAGTGAAGCGCTTCAAACAGCCGCGGGCTACACCTTC. This encodes CASSEALQTAAGYTF.

This chain connects TRBV30 to TRBJ2-2; D is perhaps TRBD1 (5 bases). CDR3 size: 14 residues. Germline V gene data show CDR1 as GTSNPN and CDR2 as SVGIG (reference sequence). V lost 3 bases and J lost 2, with 10 bases in between. CDR3 residues: CAWSIRDNTGELFF. The CDR3 bases are TGTGCCTGGAGCATCAGGGATAACACCGGGGAGCTGTTTTTT.

V gene TRBV5-1 combines with J gene TRBJ1-4; D uncertain. This CDR3 is built from 13 residues. CDR1 and CDR2 (germline): SGHRS, YFSETQ. Trimming shortened V by 0 bases and J by 7 bases, and 7 bases separated the two germline ends. CDR3 residues: CASSLAGGEKLFF. CDR3 in DNA: TGCGCCAGCAGCTTGGCCGGCGGTGAAAAACTGTTTTTT.